The present T cell receptor (beta chain) was sequenced within a study of type 1 regulatory T cells. For the study at large: T-allo10 is an in vitro-generated, Tr1-enriched CD4 T cell product specific for alloantigen.

TCRdb reprocessed the reads via MiXCR and lists one record per CDR3 protein. This table holds 68,000 or so distinct CDR3 sequences, about 50% found once. A note on this clonotype: What it binds is unknown.

Sequenced input: cultured non-Tr1 T cells, either the whole culture or a sorted T cell fraction (not recorded which). The origin of this receptor is a human donor in good health.

CDR3 nucleotides: TGCAGTGCTAGTGTGGGGACAGATACGCAGTATTTT. Translating it yields CSASVGTDTQYF. This rearrangement joins TRBV20-1 to TRBJ2-3; D gene unclear. This CDR3 spans 12 amino acids. Trimming took 3 bases from V and 3 from J, leaving 7 bases between them. From germline, CDR1 is DFQATT and CDR2 SNEGSKA (reference sequence).